Reported below is one TCR beta chain. Its antigen is unidentified. Via 5' RACE with UMI labels, TRB cDNA libraries were prepared. TCRdb re-called the 5' RACE reads and shows each CDR3 protein once, DNA omitted. The repertoire table contains 140,000 to 150,000 distinct CDR3 sequences. This sample is drawn from a study of CXCR3-negative and CXCR3-positive naive CD8 T cells. Study-wide points: CXCR3-positive naive cells had TRB CDR3s that were more hydrophobic than CXCR3-negative naive cells had.

The germline gives CDR1 LNHNV, CDR2 YYDKDF (reference sequence). This CDR3 region has 16 residues. This clonotype was sampled from a human donor in good health. Some clones in this sample may be carry-over from other donors' samples. The rearrangement uses TRBV15 and TRBJ2-2; the TCRdb call, TRBD1, lacks DNA for checking. Sequenced sample: naive CXCR3+ CD8+ T cells from blood. The subset: CD45RO-CCR7+CD27+CD95- naive CD8+ T cells expressing CXCR3 (TNR3+). CDR3 protein: CATSGGPRLYTGELFF.